The source of this TCR beta chain is a study of OX40 agonist ivuxolimab in advanced cancers. On the study more broadly: Ivuxolimab, an antibody acting as an agonist of OX40 (CD134), was used to treat patients. Melanoma, hepatocellular carcinoma, head and neck or renal cell cancer occurred in dose-escalation patients.

The table came from immunoSEQ multiplex PCR; TCRdb's copy has only in-frame clones and leaves some out. Of tens of thousands of clones in the sample, about 87% were seen once. Whole-study results and caveats: Near-lowest levels of clonal expansion characterized partial responders at 0.1-3.0 mg/kg. At 0.1 to 3.0 mg/kg, CD4+ and CD8+ blood T cells expanded clonally by week 6.

This clone occurred once. Its antigen is not identified. This CDR3 has 12 residues. Germline CDR1 reads KGHSH; CDR2 reads LQKENI. The V and J ends lost 4 bases and 8 bases respectively, with 11 bases between them. The rearrangement joins TRBV18 to TRBJ1-1; no firm D call. This clonotype originated in an adult with an advanced solid tumor such as melanoma, head and neck, liver or kidney cancer. The specimen comprised CD4+ or CD8+ T cells sorted from blood, sampled in a trial of the OX40 agonist ivuxolimab. CDR3 protein: CASSRSSEEAFF. The CDR3 nucleotides are TGTGCCAGCTCACGGTCGTCAGAAGAAGCTTTCTTT.